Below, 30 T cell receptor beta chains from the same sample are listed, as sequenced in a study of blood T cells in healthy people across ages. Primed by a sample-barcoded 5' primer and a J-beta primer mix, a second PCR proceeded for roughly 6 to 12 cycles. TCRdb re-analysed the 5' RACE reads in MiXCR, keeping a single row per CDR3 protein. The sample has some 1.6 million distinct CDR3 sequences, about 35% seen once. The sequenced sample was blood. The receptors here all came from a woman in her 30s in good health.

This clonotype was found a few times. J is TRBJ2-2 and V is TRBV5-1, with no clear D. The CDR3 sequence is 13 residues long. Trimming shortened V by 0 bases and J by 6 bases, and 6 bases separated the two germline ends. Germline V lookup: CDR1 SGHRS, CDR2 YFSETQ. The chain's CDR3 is CASSLGTAGELFF. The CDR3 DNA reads TGCGCCAGCAGCTTGGGGACCGCCGGGGAGCTGTTTTTT.

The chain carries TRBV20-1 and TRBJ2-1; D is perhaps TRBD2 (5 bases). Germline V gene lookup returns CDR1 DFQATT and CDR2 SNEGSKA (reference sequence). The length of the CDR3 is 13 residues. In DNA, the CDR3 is TGCAGCGGCAGGAGGCTAGCTGGCTATGAGCAGTTCTTC. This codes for CSGRRLAGYEQFF.

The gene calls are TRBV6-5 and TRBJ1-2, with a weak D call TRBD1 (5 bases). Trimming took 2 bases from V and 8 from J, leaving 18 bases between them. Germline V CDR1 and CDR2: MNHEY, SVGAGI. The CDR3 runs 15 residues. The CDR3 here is CASSYNEGEVRGYTF. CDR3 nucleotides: TGTGCCAGCAGTTACAATGAAGGGGAGGTACGGGGCTACACCTTC.

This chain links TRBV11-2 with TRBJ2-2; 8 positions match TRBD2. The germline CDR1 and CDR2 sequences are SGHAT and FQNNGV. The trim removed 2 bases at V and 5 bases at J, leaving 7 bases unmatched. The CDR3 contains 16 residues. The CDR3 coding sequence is TGTGCCAGCAGCTTAAGCGGGGGCCAATTTACCGGGGAGCTGTTTTTT. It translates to CASSLSGGQFTGELFF.

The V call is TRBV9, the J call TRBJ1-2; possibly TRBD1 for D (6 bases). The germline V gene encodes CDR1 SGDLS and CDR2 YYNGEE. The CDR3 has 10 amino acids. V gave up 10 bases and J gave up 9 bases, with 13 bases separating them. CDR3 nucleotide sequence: TGTGCCGCATACAGGGATAGCTACACCTTC. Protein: CAAYRDSYTF.

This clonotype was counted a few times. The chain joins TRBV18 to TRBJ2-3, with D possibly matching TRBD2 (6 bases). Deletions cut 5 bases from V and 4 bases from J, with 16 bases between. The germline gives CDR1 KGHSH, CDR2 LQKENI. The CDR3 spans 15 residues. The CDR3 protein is CASSRLTGGADTQYF. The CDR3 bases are TGTGCCAGCTCAAGGCTTACCGGGGGAGCAGATACGCAGTATTTT.

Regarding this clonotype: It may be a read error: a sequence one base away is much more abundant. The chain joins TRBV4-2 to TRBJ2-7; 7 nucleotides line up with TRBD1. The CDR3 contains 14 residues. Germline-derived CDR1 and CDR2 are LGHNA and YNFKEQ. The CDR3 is CTSSHNRGHYEQYF. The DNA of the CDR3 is TGTACCAGCAGCCATAACAGGGGTCACTACGAGCAGTACTTC.

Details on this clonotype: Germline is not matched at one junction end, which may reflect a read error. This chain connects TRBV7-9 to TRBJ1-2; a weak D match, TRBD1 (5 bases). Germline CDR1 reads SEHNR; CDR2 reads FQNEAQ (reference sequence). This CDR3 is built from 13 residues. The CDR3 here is CAGSRPGGAGDTF. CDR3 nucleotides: TGTGCCGGCAGCCGTCCAGGAGGGGCTGGCGACACCTTC.

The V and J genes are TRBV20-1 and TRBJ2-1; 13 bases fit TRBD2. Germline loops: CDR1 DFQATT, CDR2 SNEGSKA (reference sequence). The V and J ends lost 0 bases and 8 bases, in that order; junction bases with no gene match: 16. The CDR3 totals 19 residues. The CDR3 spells CSAREPIGLAGAGADEQFF. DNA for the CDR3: TGCAGTGCTAGAGAACCCATAGGACTAGCGGGGGCTGGAGCGGATGAGCAGTTCTTC.

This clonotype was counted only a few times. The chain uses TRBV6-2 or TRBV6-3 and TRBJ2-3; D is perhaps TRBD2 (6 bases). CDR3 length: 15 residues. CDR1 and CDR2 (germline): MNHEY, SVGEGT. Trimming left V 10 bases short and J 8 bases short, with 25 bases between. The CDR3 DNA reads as TGTGCCACCATCGTCCCGCGGGACGGCAGGTTTACGCAGTATTTT. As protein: CATIVPRDGRFTQYF.

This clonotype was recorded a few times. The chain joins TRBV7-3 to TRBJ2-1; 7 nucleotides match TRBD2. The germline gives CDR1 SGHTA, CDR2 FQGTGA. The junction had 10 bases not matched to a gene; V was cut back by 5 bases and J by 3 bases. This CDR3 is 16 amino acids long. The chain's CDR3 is CASSPGGLGNYNEQFF. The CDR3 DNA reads TGTGCCAGCAGCCCGGGGGGATTGGGAAACTACAATGAGCAGTTCTTC.

Written as DNA, the CDR3 is TGTGCCTGGATCCCTAGACTAGCGGGAGGGGGCGAGCAGTACTTC. Encoded protein: CAWIPRLAGGGEQYF. The chain recombines TRBV30 with TRBJ2-7; 14 bases agree with TRBD2. The CDR3 is 15 residues long. J lost 6 bases, V lost 4 bases, and 8 bases had no gene match. The germline gives CDR1 GTSNPN, CDR2 SVGIG (reference sequence).

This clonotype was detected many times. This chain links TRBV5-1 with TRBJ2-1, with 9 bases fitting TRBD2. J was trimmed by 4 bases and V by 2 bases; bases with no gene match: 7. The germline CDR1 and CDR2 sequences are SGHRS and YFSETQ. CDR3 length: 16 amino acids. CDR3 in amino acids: CASSFDAGGLYNEQFF. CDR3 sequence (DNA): TGCGCCAGCAGCTTTGATGCGGGAGGGCTTTACAATGAGCAGTTCTTC.

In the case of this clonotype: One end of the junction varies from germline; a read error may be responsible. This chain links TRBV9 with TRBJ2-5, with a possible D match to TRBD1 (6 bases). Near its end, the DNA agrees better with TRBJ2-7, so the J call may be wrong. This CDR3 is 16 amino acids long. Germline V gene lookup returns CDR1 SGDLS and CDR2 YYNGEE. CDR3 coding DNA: TGTGCCGGCAGCGTAAGAGGGGATACAGGGATACACGAGCAGTACTTC. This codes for CAGSVRGDTGIHEQYF.

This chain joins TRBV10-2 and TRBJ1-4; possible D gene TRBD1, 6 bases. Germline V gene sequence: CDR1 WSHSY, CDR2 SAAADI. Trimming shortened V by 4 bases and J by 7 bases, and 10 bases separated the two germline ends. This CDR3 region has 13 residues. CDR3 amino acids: CASSGNRAEKLFF. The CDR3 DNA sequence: TGCGCCAGCAGTGGTAACAGGGCTGAAAAACTGTTTTTT.

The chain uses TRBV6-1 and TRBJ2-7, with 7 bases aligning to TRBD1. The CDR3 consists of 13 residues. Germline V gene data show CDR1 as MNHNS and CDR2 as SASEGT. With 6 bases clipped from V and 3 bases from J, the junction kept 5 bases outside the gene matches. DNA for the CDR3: TGTGCCAGCAGGGGGGACAGTAACTACGAGCAGTACTTC. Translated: CASRGDSNYEQYF.

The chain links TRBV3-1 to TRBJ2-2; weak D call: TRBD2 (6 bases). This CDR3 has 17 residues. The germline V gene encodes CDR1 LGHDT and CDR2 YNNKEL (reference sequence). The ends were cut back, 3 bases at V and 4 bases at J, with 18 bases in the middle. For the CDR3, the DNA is TGTGCCAGCAGCCACATAAGGACTATTACACCCACCGGGGAGCTGTTTTTT. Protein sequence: CASSHIRTITPTGELFF. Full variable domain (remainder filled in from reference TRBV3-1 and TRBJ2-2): DTAVSQTPKYLVTQMGNDKSIKCEQNLGHDTMYWYKQDSKKFLKIMFSYNNKELIINETVPNRFSPKSPDKAHLNLHINSLELGDSAVYFCASSHIRTITPTGELFFGEGSRLTVL.

The CDR3: CATTGPYEQYF. In nucleotides, the CDR3 is TGTGCCACTACTGGGCCCTACGAGCAGTACTTC. The rearrangement links TRBV28 to TRBJ2-7; D gene unclear. With 10 bases removed from V and 2 bases from J, the gap between germline ends came to 9 bases. The CDR3 consists of 11 residues. Germline CDR1 reads MDHEN; CDR2 reads SYDVKM.

CDR3 in amino acids: CASSEAGVSSYNEQFF. The CDR3 DNA sequence: TGTGCCAGCAGTGAGGCAGGAGTAAGCTCCTACAATGAGCAGTTCTTC. The rearrangement links TRBV2 to TRBJ2-1; D not resolved. V was trimmed by 3 bases and J by 0 bases, leaving 12 bases between them. Germline CDR1 is SNHLY and CDR2 is FYNNEI. CDR3 length equals 16 residues.

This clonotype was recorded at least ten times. The CDR3 sequence is CSAISYGGYYEQYF. The CDR3 coding sequence is TGCAGTGCTATCTCCTACGGGGGGTACTACGAGCAGTACTTC. V and J are TRBV20-1 and TRBJ2-7; TRBD2 aligns across 7 bases. The J segment lost 3 bases and the V segment lost 4 bases, leaving 9 bases of the junction unmatched. The V gene's germline CDR1 is DFQATT and CDR2 SNEGSKA (reference sequence). The length of the CDR3 is 14 residues.

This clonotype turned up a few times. CDR3 sequence (DNA): TGTGCCACCGGGACGGGCTCTAGCACAGATACGCAGTATTTT. Protein: CATGTGSSTDTQYF. The rearrangement joins TRBV24-1 to TRBJ2-3; either TRBD1 or TRBD2 may fit D (5 bases each). CDR1 and CDR2 from the germline V gene are KGHDR and SFDVKD. The CDR3 is 14 residues long. V was cut by 9 bases and J by 0 bases, with 12 bases left in between.

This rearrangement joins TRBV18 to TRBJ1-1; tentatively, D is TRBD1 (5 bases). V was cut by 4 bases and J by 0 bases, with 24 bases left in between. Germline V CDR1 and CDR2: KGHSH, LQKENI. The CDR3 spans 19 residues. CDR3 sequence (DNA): TGTGCCAGCTCACTTCTCGGCGCAGGGAGGGCAACAATGAACACTGAAGCTTTCTTT. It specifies CASSLLGAGRATMNTEAFF.

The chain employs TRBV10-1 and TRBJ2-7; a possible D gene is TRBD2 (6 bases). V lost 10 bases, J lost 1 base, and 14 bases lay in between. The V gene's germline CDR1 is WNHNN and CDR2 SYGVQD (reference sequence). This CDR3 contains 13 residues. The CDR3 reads CATRAGGSYEQYF. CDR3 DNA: TGCGCCACCCGGGCCGGGGGATCCTACGAGCAGTACTTC.

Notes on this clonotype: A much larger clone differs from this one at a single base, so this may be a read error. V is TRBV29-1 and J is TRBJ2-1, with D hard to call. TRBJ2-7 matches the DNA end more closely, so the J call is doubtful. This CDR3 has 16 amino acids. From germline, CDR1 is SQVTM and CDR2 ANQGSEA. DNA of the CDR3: TGCAGCGTTGTTGGGATTCGGCGAAGCTCCTACAATGAGCAGTACTTC. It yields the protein CSVVGIRRSSYNEQYF.

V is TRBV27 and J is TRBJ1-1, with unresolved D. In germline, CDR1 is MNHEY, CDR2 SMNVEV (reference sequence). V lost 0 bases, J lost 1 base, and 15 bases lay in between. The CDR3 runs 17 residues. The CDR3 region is CASSLSKGSAGNTEAFF. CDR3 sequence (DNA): TGTGCCAGCAGTTTATCGAAGGGATCGGCAGGGAACACTGAAGCTTTCTTT.

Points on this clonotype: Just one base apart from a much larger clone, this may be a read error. Here the CDR3 reads CAASSRVGAYEQYF. The DNA of the CDR3 is TGTGCCGCCTCAAGCAGGGTTGGCGCCTACGAGCAGTACTTC. J is TRBJ2-7 and V is TRBV5-5; TRBD1 might be the D (5 bases). The CDR3 is 14 amino acids. CDR1 is SGHKS, CDR2 YYEKEE, per germline (reference sequence). V was shortened by 10 bases and J by 2 bases, with 19 bases between the two germline ends.

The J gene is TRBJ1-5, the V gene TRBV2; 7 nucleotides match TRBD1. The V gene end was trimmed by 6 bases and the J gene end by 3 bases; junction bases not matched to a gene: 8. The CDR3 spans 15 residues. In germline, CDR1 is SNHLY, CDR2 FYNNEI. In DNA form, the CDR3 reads TGTGCCAGCAGGATCCGGACAGGCAACAATCAGCCCCAGCATTTT. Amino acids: CASRIRTGNNQPQHF.

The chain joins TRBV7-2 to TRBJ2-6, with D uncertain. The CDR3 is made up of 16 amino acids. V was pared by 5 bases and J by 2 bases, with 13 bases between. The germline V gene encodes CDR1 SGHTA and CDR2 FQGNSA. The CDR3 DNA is TGTGCCAGCAGCCTTCCCTTTTACACTGGGGCCAACGTCCTGACTTTC. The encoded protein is CASSLPFYTGANVLTF. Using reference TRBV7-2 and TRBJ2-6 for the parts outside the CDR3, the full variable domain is GAGVSQSPSNKVTEKGKDVELRCDPISGHTALYWYRQSLGQGLEFLIYFQGNSAPDKSGLPSDRFSAERTGGSVSTLTIQRTQQEDSAVYLCASSLPFYTGANVLTFGAGSRLTVL.

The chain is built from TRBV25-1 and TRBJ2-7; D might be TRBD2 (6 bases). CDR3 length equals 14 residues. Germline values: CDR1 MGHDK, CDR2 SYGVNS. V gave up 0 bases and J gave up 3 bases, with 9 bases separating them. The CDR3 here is CASSEYGDFYEQYF. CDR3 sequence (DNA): TGTGCCAGCAGTGAATATGGGGACTTCTACGAGCAGTACTTC.

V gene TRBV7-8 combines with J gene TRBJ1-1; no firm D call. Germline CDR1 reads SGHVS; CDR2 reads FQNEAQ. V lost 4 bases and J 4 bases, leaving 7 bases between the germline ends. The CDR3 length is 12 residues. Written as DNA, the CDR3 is TGTGCCAGCAGCTCTCGGGTCACTGAAGCTTTCTTT. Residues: CASSSRVTEAFF.